A single sample is the source of the 30 T cell receptor beta chains below, sequenced in a study of blood T cells in healthy people across ages. A J-beta primer mix and a sample-barcoded 5' primer were used in a second PCR of about 6 to 12 cycles. One entry per CDR3 protein, called by TCRdb with MiXCR from the 5' RACE reads. The sample gives approximately 820,000 distinct CDR3 sequences, more than 40% of which show up once; about a fifth is in the top ten. The sample consisted of blood. These receptors originate from a man aged 55-75 years in good health.

Concerning this clonotype: A single base separates this from a much larger clone, so it may be a read error. The rearrangement links TRBV14 to TRBJ1-2; tentative D call: TRBD1 (5 bases). CDR3 size: 15 residues. Germline-derived CDR1 and CDR2 are SGHDN and FVKESK. The V end was cut by 4 bases, the J end by 4 bases, with 16 bases between. This CDR3 is CASSPPGRTTYGYTF. CDR3 in DNA: TGTGCCAGCAGCCCACCCGGACGGACAACCTATGGCTACACCTTC.

The CDR3 here is CASSSGLAAAPGELFF. CDR3 sequence (DNA): TGTGCCAGCAGCTCGGGACTAGCGGCCGCCCCCGGGGAGCTGTTTTTT. This sequence joins TRBV7-2 and TRBJ2-2, with 11 bases fitting TRBD2. The CDR3 runs 16 residues. V trimming: 4 bases; J trimming: 6 bases; junction bases outside the gene matches: 7. Germline V gene data show CDR1 as SGHTA and CDR2 as FQGNSA.

The J gene is TRBJ2-3, the V gene TRBV12-3 or TRBV12-4; D is undetermined. Trimming cost V 8 bases and J 0 bases, with 15 bases left between them. The CDR3 extends over 15 amino acids. CDR3 residues: CASGGRRVSTDTQYF. CDR3 bases: TGTGCCAGCGGCGGAAGACGGGTTAGCACAGATACGCAGTATTTT.

A few counts support this clonotype. The chain employs TRBV6-5 and TRBJ1-6; 7 bases match TRBD1. V lost 7 bases and J lost 9; bases outside the gene matches: 6. Germline assignment: CDR1 MNHEY and CDR2 SVGAGI. CDR3 length: 13 amino acids. CDR3 region: CASTQTGSSPLHF. The CDR3 nucleotides read TGTGCCAGCACCCAGACAGGGTCTTCACCCCTCCACTTT.

The genes are TRBV27 and TRBJ2-5, with 13 bases fitting TRBD2. Germline values: CDR1 MNHEY, CDR2 SMNVEV (reference sequence). V lost 2 bases to trimming and J lost 2 bases; unmatched junction nucleotides: 8. This CDR3 region has 18 residues. This CDR3 reads CASSLGLAGVAGQETQYF. The DNA of the CDR3 is TGTGCCAGCAGTTTAGGACTAGCGGGGGTTGCAGGGCAAGAGACCCAGTACTTC.

CDR3 loop: CASSDSNDFGSGPDGNIQYF. The CDR3, as DNA: TGTGCCAGCAGTGACTCGAATGATTTTGGTTCAGGGCCGGACGGAAACATTCAGTACTTC. V gene TRBV6-4 combines with J gene TRBJ2-7; D might be TRBD1 (5 bases). The end of the DNA fits TRBJ2-4 better, so the J call may be wrong. Germline V gene lookup returns CDR1 MRHNA and CDR2 SNTAGT. CDR3 size: 20 residues.

This clonotype was seen only a few times. This rearrangement joins TRBV12-3 or TRBV12-4 to TRBJ2-7, with D possibly being TRBD2 (6 bases). This CDR3 is 11 amino acids long. Trimming shortened V by 6 bases and J by 12 bases, and 15 bases separated the two germline ends. The CDR3 loop reads CASSNGTYGYF. CDR3 nucleotide sequence: TGTGCCAGCAGCAATGGGACTTATGGGTACTTC.

The chain is built from TRBV30 and TRBJ2-7, with TRBD1 matching 8 bases. The CDR3 is 14 amino acids. Germline values: CDR1 GTSNPN, CDR2 SVGIG (reference sequence). V was pared by 5 bases and J by 0 bases, with 6 bases of the junction left unmatched. DNA for the CDR3: TGTGCCTGGGGACGACAGGGGCCCTCCTACGAGCAGTACTTC. The encoded protein is CAWGRQGPSYEQYF.

This clonotype was seen a few times. J is TRBJ2-7 and V is TRBV7-2, with D possibly TRBD2 on 5 matching bases. CDR3 size: 15 residues. Germline V gene lookup returns CDR1 SGHTA and CDR2 FQGNSA. V lost 2 bases, J lost 0 bases, and 11 bases lay in between. In DNA, the CDR3 is TGTGCCAGCAGCTTAAGAAGCGGAAGCTCCTACGAGCAGTACTTC. Translation: CASSLRSGSSYEQYF.

This sequence joins TRBV19 and TRBJ2-3, with 8 bases fitting TRBD2. Germline V CDR1 and CDR2: LNHDA, SQIVND (reference sequence). This CDR3 is 14 amino acids long. Trimming took 7 bases from V and 4 from J; bases not matched to a gene: 7. CDR3 region: CASNGGAVADTQYF. CDR3 DNA: TGTGCCAGTAACGGGGGGGCTGTCGCAGATACGCAGTATTTT.

The chain couples TRBV20-1 to TRBJ1-1; D unclear. There are 13 residues in the CDR3. Germline V lookup: CDR1 DFQATT, CDR2 SNEGSKA (reference sequence). V was shortened by 6 bases and J by 7 bases, with 18 bases between the two germline ends. The CDR3 coding sequence is TGCAGTGCCATACTAGGGAGGATACGTGAAGCTTTCTTT. Residues: CSAILGRIREAFF.

This clonotype was observed a few times. The rearrangement links TRBV6-6 to TRBJ1-2; 8 nucleotides align to TRBD1. Trimming cost V 8 bases and J 4 bases; bases outside gene matches: 9. Germline CDR1 reads MNHNY; CDR2 reads SVGAGI (reference sequence). The CDR3 totals 14 residues. The DNA of the CDR3 is TGTGCCAGCGCTTCGACAGGGGACAGCTATGGCTACACCTTC. It is translated as CASASTGDSYGYTF.

The V call is TRBV2, the J call TRBJ2-1; 7 bases agree with TRBD1. The CDR3 contains 16 residues. Losses at the gene ends were 8 bases for V and 8 bases for J; bases not matched to a gene: 18. CDR1 is SNHLY and CDR2 is FYNNEI in the germline V gene. The chain's CDR3 is CASLLAETGNGDEQFF. The CDR3 bases are TGTGCCAGCCTCTTGGCCGAGACAGGGAATGGGGATGAGCAGTTCTTC.

The gene calls are TRBV5-5 and TRBJ2-7; perhaps TRBD1 as D (6 bases). This CDR3 comprises 15 residues. V was trimmed by 3 bases and J by 0 bases, leaving 13 bases between them. Germline CDR1 reads SGHKS; CDR2 reads YYEKEE (reference sequence). Written as DNA, the CDR3 is TGTGCCAGCAGCTCTCTTTGGGACAACTCCTACGAGCAGTACTTC. It translates to CASSSLWDNSYEQYF.

The chain has TRBV14 and TRBJ1-1; D is ambiguous. The CDR3 is 17 residues long. The germline V and J ends were trimmed by 2 bases and 5 bases, with 21 bases remaining between them. From germline, CDR1 is SGHDN and CDR2 FVKESK. The CDR3 sequence is CASSQHNILVGFTEAFF. The CDR3, as DNA: TGTGCCAGCAGCCAACATAATATCCTCGTGGGGTTTACTGAAGCTTTCTTT. The full variable domain, in which reference TRBV14 and TRBJ1-1 provide the parts outside the CDR3, is EAGVTQFPSHSVIEKGQTVTLRCDPISGHDNLYWYRRVMGKEIKFLLHFVKESKQDESGMPNNRFLAERTGGTYSTLKVQPAELEDSGVYFCASSQHNILVGFTEAFFGQGTRLTVV.

On this clonotype: This may be a read error, as it is one base from a much larger clone. The rearrangement links TRBV10-3 to TRBJ2-4, with 11 bases identical to TRBD1. The J call may be incorrect, as the DNA end agrees better with TRBJ2-7. Germline V gene sequence: CDR1 ENHRY, CDR2 SYGVKD. This CDR3 has 16 amino acids. For the CDR3, the DNA is TGTGCCATCTGTGACCCCGGGACAGGGGGTTCCTACGAGCAGTACTTC. Its protein is CAICDPGTGGSYEQYF.

J is TRBJ2-3 and V is TRBV21-1; the D call TRBD1 from the table was never checked on the DNA. TRBV21-1 is a pseudogene locus. The CDR3 length is 18 residues. The CDR3 DNA is TGTGCCAGCAGCAAATGGGAAGATCGGGGGCATGGCACAGATACGCAGTATTTT. It encodes CASSKWEDRGHGTDTQYF.

A word on this clonotype: At one end the junction does not follow the germline gene, possibly because of a read error. The rearrangement joins TRBV6-1 to TRBJ2-7, with 7 bases fitting TRBD1. The CDR3 length is 13 residues. From germline, CDR1 is MNHNS and CDR2 SASEGT. The CDR3 spells CASSETGLRERYF. DNA for the CDR3: TGTGCCAGCAGTGAGACAGGGTTGCGCGAGCGGTACTTC.

There are a few counts of this clonotype. At one boundary the junction diverges from the germline segment, which might be a read error. J is TRBJ1-2 and V is TRBV3-1; no firm D call. This CDR3 has 15 amino acids. The germline CDR1 and CDR2 sequences are LGHDT and YNNKEL (reference sequence). CDR3 DNA sequence: TGTGCTAGCAGCCAAGAAGGCAGAGCTAACTATGGCTACACCTTC. Translating gives CASSQEGRANYGYTF.

This clonotype was detected only a few times. The J gene is TRBJ1-1, the V gene TRBV7-8; TRBD1 aligns across 12 bases. The germline V gene encodes CDR1 SGHVS and CDR2 FQNEAQ. The V segment lost 5 bases and the J segment 4 bases; nucleotides outside the gene matches: 11. CDR3 length equals 17 residues. CDR3: CASSPRDRGPQVTEAFF. DNA of the CDR3: TGTGCCAGCAGCCCCCGGGACAGGGGGCCCCAAGTCACTGAAGCTTTCTTT.

This clonotype was seen a handful of times. The chain has TRBV14 and TRBJ2-3, with no clear D. The CDR3 totals 13 residues. Trimming left V 3 bases short and J 3 bases short, with 7 bases between. Germline V CDR1 and CDR2: SGHDN, FVKESK. CDR3 nucleotides: TGTGCCAGCAGCCATACAGAGACAGATACGCAGTATTTT. It translates to CASSHTETDTQYF. Supplemented by reference TRBV14 and TRBJ2-3, the full variable domain reads EAGVTQFPSHSVIEKGQTVTLRCDPISGHDNLYWYRRVMGKEIKFLLHFVKESKQDESGMPNNRFLAERTGGTYSTLKVQPAELEDSGVYFCASSHTETDTQYFGPGTRLTVL.

Note on this clonotype: Its ends do not fully match the called genes, so a read error is possible. In DNA form, the CDR3 reads TGCGCCAGCAGCCAAGATAAGGAGGGGAACTATGACTACACCTTC. As protein: CASSQDKEGNYDYTF. The chain employs TRBV4-3 and TRBJ1-2, with a possible D match to TRBD1 (5 bases). Germline V gene sequence: CDR1 LGHNA, CDR2 YSLEER. The CDR3 runs to 15 residues.

With regard to this clonotype: The germline gene is not matched at one end of the junction; a read error may be the cause. The CDR3 sequence: CCVSGTTSTDTQYF. In DNA form, the CDR3 reads TGCTGCGTCTCAGGGACCACTAGCACAGATACGCAGTATTTT. The chain links TRBV29-1 to TRBJ2-3; D possibly uses TRBD1 or TRBD2 (5 bases each). This CDR3 is built from 14 residues. Germline V gene lookup returns CDR1 SQVTM and CDR2 ANQGSEA.

CDR3 DNA sequence: TGTGCCAGCAGTCCCCTAGAAAGCGGGGCCTCCTACGAGCAGTACTTC. Amino acid sequence: CASSPLESGASYEQYF. J is TRBJ2-7 and V is TRBV6-2 or TRBV6-3, with TRBD2 matching 7 bases. This CDR3 is 16 amino acids long. Germline loops: CDR1 MNHEY, CDR2 SVGEGT. The V and J ends lost 5 bases and 0 bases, in that order; junction bases with no gene match: 10.

This clonotype has only a few counts. The genes are TRBV11-2 and TRBJ2-1, with D perhaps given as TRBD1 or TRBD2 (6 bases each). This CDR3 has 16 amino acids. Trimming removed 2 bases from V and 1 base from J, with 12 bases in between. In germline, CDR1 is SGHAT, CDR2 FQNNGV. CDR3 nucleotides: TGTGCCAGCAGCTTACAGGGGAGGCTGTCCTACAATGAGCAGTTCTTC. Translated, it gives CASSLQGRLSYNEQFF.

This clonotype was counted a few times. The rearrangement links TRBV12-3 or TRBV12-4 to TRBJ2-1; the D is unclear. The CDR3 has 12 residues. V dropped 4 bases and J dropped 12 bases, with 13 bases sitting between them. In DNA, the CDR3 is TGTGCCAGCAGTTACCGTCGTACTGTGCAGTTCTTC. Translated, it gives CASSYRRTVQFF.

In its sample, this clonotype was seen a few times. This may come from a read error, since a much larger clone is one base off. V is TRBV29-1 and J is TRBJ2-1, with D tentatively TRBD1 (5 bases). The J call may be in error: the DNA end matches TRBJ2-7 better. Germline V CDR1 and CDR2: SQVTM, ANQGSEA. The CDR3 has 15 amino acids. The DNA for the CDR3 is TGCAGCACCCCAGGGTCCCGAAGCTCCTACAATGAGCAGTACTTC. Protein product: CSTPGSRSSYNEQYF.

This clonotype turned up a few times. V usage is TRBV27 and J usage is TRBJ1-2, with TRBD1 matching 7 bases. V shed 5 bases, J shed 3 bases, and the junction held 9 bases outside the gene matches. Germline V gene sequence: CDR1 MNHEY, CDR2 SMNVEV (reference sequence). CDR3 size: 15 residues. The CDR3 bases are TGTGCCAGCAGTGCCCGACAGGGTGGAGACTATGGCTACACCTTC. Its protein is CASSARQGGDYGYTF.

There are a few counts of this clonotype. The chain employs TRBV10-1 and TRBJ2-3; D gene ambiguous. The CDR3 extends over 15 amino acids. CDR1 and CDR2 (germline): WNHNN, SYGVQD (reference sequence). The V gene lost 3 bases and the J gene lost 4 bases, with 14 bases spanning the gap. The CDR3 region is CASSDKGRFADTQYF. CDR3 in DNA: TGCGCCAGCAGTGATAAGGGAAGATTCGCAGATACGCAGTATTTT.

This clonotype appeared many times. A much larger clone lies a single base off, so this may be a read error. The chain links TRBV7-2 to TRBJ1-5, with D hard to call. Trimming took off 4 bases at V and 3 bases at J, with 7 bases between the two ends. CDR3 length equals 13 residues. Germline V CDR1 and CDR2: SGHTA, FQGNSA. The CDR3 DNA reads TGTGCCAGCAGCTGTGGTATCAATCAGCCCCAGCATTTT. Its translation: CASSCGINQPQHF.